This entry describes one T cell receptor (beta chain). Its specificity is not known. Measured with immunoSEQ multiplex PCR; TCRdb has only the in-frame clones, and not every one. The sample records about 70,000 clones, 65% to 75% being singletons. The source of the sample is a study of vaccination effects on CD4 cells after COVID-19. Study in general: Participants were given two doses of BNT162b2 or mRNA-1273 vaccine. Pre-vaccine samples were drawn 16 days and one week before the first dose.

Antigen-specific CD4+ T cells expanded by the ViraFEST assay with viral peptide pools were then sequenced. Between days 9 and 10 of culture, CD4+ T cells were separated out. PCR confirmed that the person was infected with SARS-CoV-2 between March and December 2020. Cultivation was performed at more than 1.5 million PBMC per well with around 10 IU/ml IL-2 and about 9.6 ug/ml peptides added. The ends were cut back, 1 base at V and 7 bases at J, with 5 bases in the middle. CDR3 size: 13 residues. CDR1 and CDR2 (germline): LNHNV, YYDKDF (reference sequence). This sequence was found in a human donor who had a prior SARS-CoV-2 infection. The specimen comprised CD4+ T cells from PBMCs cultured with HIV peptides, sampled before COVID-19 vaccination. The subset here: HIV-1 Nef peptide pool negative control/reference culture. The chain has TRBV15 and TRBJ1-6; D not resolved. CDR3 amino acids: CATSRGANSPLHF. The CDR3 region has the DNA TGTGCCACCAGCAGAGGGGCGAATTCACCCCTCCACTTT.